The 4 T cell receptor beta chains below come from one sample, sequenced in a study of a mutant IDH1 vaccine in newly diagnosed glioma (dated by TCRdb to the early 2020s). The sample's time point label, in plain terms: week 35, safety follow-up. Each vaccine dose was 300 ug of a 20-mer mutant IDH1 peptide in Montanide, given subcutaneously with topical imiquimod. These receptors' targets are unknown. The receptor library was made with the immunoSEQ multiplex PCR assay. The table comes from immuneACCESS by way of TCRdb, which keeps in-frame sequences with V and J called. Part of the clones is missing from these tables; in studies checked, under half for an unresolved V gene and the rest for unknown reasons. The sample data list tens of thousands of clones, and about four fifths of these were observed just once. The top ten hold 5% to 6.5% of the sample. Sequencing used PBMCs, obtained from a glioma patient whose treatment included an IDH1 peptide vaccine. The receptors stem from a man aged 40-55 years with glioma.

This chain uses TRBV19 with TRBJ2-7, with D perhaps TRBD2 (5 bases). Trimming stripped 1 base from V and 3 bases from J, with 10 bases between. The CDR3 length is 14 residues. CDR1 is LNHDA and CDR2 is SQIVND in the germline V gene (reference sequence). The CDR3 DNA sequence: TGTGCCAGTAGTATAGCGTCCGGGGTCTACGAGCAGTACTTC. This translates into CASSIASGVYEQYF.

This clone has a single count. The J gene is TRBJ2-2, the V gene TRBV19; D is ambiguous. This CDR3 comprises 12 residues. Germline CDR1 is LNHDA and CDR2 is SQIVND (reference sequence). The V and J ends lost 6 bases and 1 base respectively, with 3 bases between them. CDR3 bases: TGTGCCAGTAGCGGGAACACCGGGGAGCTGTTTTTT. It specifies CASSGNTGELFF.

CDR3 DNA: TGTGCCAGCAGCTTTGGTGGGAACACTGAAGCTTTCTTT. Amino acids: CASSFGGNTEAFF. The chain carries TRBV7-9 and TRBJ1-1; D unresolved. The germline V gene has CDR1 SEHNR and CDR2 FQNEAQ (reference sequence). Trimming took off 3 bases at V and 1 base at J, with 6 bases between the two ends. CDR3 length equals 13 residues.

The gene calls are TRBV9 and TRBJ1-4, with TRBD1 matching 7 bases. The CDR3 runs to 18 residues. Germline assignment: CDR1 SGDLS and CDR2 YYNGEE. V shed 4 bases and J 8 bases; nucleotides not matched to a gene: 20. The CDR3 loop is CASSPGGSLTVNSEKLFF. CDR3 sequence (DNA): TGTGCCAGCAGCCCAGGGGGGTCCTTGACTGTAAATTCGGAAAAACTGTTTTTT.